One and the same sample provided the 14 T cell receptor beta chains below, sequenced in a study of human T cells and chemical hapten exposure. MiXCR, applied by TCRdb to the RACE reads, yields one record per CDR3 protein. The sample holds 80,000 to 95,000 distinct CDR3 sequences, about 10% seen once. Described time point: patch test 1, 2 weeks after DPC sensitization. Treatment given: therapeutic diphenylcyclopropenone sensitization with weekly scalp DPC. The sample here was whole blood, taken in connection with sensitization to the hapten diphenylcyclopropenone (DPC). The receptors here all came from a woman aged 45 to 65 with alopecia areata. Some clones in this sample may be carry-over from other donors' samples.

This clonotype has more than one count but fewer than ten. The CDR3 reads CSVSGSGTRNEQFF. The CDR3 nucleotides are TGCAGCGTTTCTGGATCCGGGACGAGAAATGAGCAGTTCTTC. The chain combines TRBV29-1 with TRBJ2-1; the D gene could be TRBD1 or TRBD2 (5 bases each). The V end was cut by 5 bases, the J end by 7 bases, with 18 bases between. The CDR3 length is 14 residues. CDR1 and CDR2 (germline): SQVTM, ANQGSEA.

This rearrangement joins TRBV4-2 to TRBJ1-5; 10 bases align to TRBD1. V lost 1 base and J lost 5; bases outside the gene matches: 8. The CDR3 sequence is 17 residues long. Germline V CDR1 and CDR2: LGHNA, YNFKEQ. The CDR3 protein is CASSQVPGTGVYQPQHF. CDR3 coding DNA: TGTGCCAGCAGCCAAGTCCCCGGGACAGGGGTTTATCAGCCCCAGCATTTT.

This clonotype was observed at least ten times. The V call is TRBV12-3 or TRBV12-4, the J call TRBJ1-5; TRBD1 matches at 7 bases. This CDR3 is 15 amino acids long. V dropped 5 bases and J dropped 3; count of bases not matched to a gene: 7. The CDR3 DNA reads as TGTGCCAGCAGTCGGGACAGAACTAACAATCAGCCCCAGCATTTT. Protein: CASSRDRTNNQPQHF.

The genes are TRBV5-4 and TRBJ2-1; D remains ambiguous. CDR1 and CDR2 (germline): SGHNT, YYREEE (reference sequence). The CDR3 loop spans 16 amino acids. V was trimmed by 4 bases and J by 0 bases, leaving 14 bases between them. The chain's CDR3 is CASSRPGRSSYNEQFF. CDR3 nucleotide sequence: TGTGCCAGCAGCCGGCCGGGCAGGAGCTCCTACAATGAGCAGTTCTTC.

In this sample, this clonotype turned up a few times. The V and J genes are TRBV7-9 and TRBJ1-1; D unclear. Per the germline V gene, CDR1 is SEHNR and CDR2 is FQNEAQ (reference sequence). Trimming removed 5 bases at V and 3 bases at J, with 16 bases between. The CDR3 consists of 15 residues. CDR3 DNA sequence: TGTGCCAGCAGCCATTCAACCCGCTATGACACTGAAGCTTTCTTT. Amino acids: CASSHSTRYDTEAFF.

In this sample, this clonotype turned up a few times. The chain is built from TRBV9 and TRBJ2-7, with 7 bases identical to TRBD2. This CDR3 comprises 14 residues. Looked up from germline, CDR1 is SGDLS and CDR2 is YYNGEE. Trimming at V came to 2 bases and at J to 2 bases, leaving 4 bases not matched to a gene. The CDR3 DNA is TGTGCCAGCAGCGTCGGGACTACTACCTACGAGCAGTACTTC. This encodes CASSVGTTTYEQYF.

Many counts were recorded for this clonotype. CDR3 loop: CASSQGIDQPQHF. DNA for the CDR3: TGTGCCAGCAGCCAAGGTATCGATCAGCCCCAGCATTTT. The chain carries TRBV7-8 and TRBJ1-5, with D hard to call. There are 13 residues in the CDR3. Trimming stripped 5 bases from V and 5 bases from J, with 10 bases between. Looked up from germline, CDR1 is SGHVS and CDR2 is FQNEAQ.

The V gene is TRBV3-2, the J gene TRBJ2-3; the D call of TRBD2 is as the table states it, not checked on the DNA. TRBV3-2 counts as a pseudogene. CDR3 size: 14 residues. The CDR3 region is CASTGDLTEDTQYF. The DNA of the CDR3 is TGTGCCAGCACCGGGGACTTGACGGAGGATACGCAGTATTTT.

This clonotype is termed medium-sized (0.01 to 0.1%). The rearrangement links TRBV28 to TRBJ2-2, with TRBD1 matching over 8 bases. V dropped 8 bases and J dropped 0; count of bases not matched to a gene: 8. The CDR3 sequence is 16 residues long. Germline-derived CDR1 and CDR2 are MDHEN and SYDVKM. The CDR3 spells CASRGPGQANTGELFF. CDR3 in DNA: TGTGCCAGCCGGGGCCCGGGACAGGCGAACACCGGGGAGCTGTTTTTT.

V and J are TRBV6-4 and TRBJ2-3; D call uncertain. Trimming took 4 bases from V and 0 from J, leaving 11 bases between them. Germline loops: CDR1 MRHNA, CDR2 SNTAGT. This CDR3 comprises 15 residues. Here the CDR3 DNA reads TGTGCCAGCAGTGCAGCAGTATCTAGCACAGATACGCAGTATTTT. Amino acid sequence: CASSAAVSSTDTQYF.

This clonotype has at least ten counts. The chain employs TRBV12-3 or TRBV12-4 and TRBJ1-5; possibly TRBD1 for D (6 bases). Trimming pared 0 bases from V and 3 bases from J, leaving 12 bases between. This CDR3 has 16 residues. The CDR3 loop is CASSLAGAGNNQPQHF. The DNA for the CDR3 is TGTGCCAGCAGTTTAGCGGGGGCGGGGAACAATCAGCCCCAGCATTTT.

This clonotype was picked up a small number of times. DNA for the CDR3: TGTGCCTGGAGTCCTCGACTGTTTTACGAGCAGTACTTC. Translation: CAWSPRLFYEQYF. The chain is built from TRBV30 and TRBJ2-7; no clear D gene. Germline lookup yields CDR1 GTSNPN and CDR2 SVGIG (reference sequence). V lost 2 bases and J lost 4, with 12 bases in between. The CDR3 spans 13 residues.

This clonotype was recorded at least ten times. V is TRBV7-2 and J is TRBJ1-4; the D is unclear. The germline gives CDR1 SGHTA, CDR2 FQGNSA. There are 14 residues in the CDR3. Trimming cost V 5 bases and J 0 bases, with 7 bases left between them. CDR3: CASSKTATNEKLFF. The DNA for the CDR3 is TGTGCCAGCAGCAAGACCGCAACTAATGAAAAACTGTTTTTT.

This clonotype has at least ten counts. The chain joins TRBV12-3 or TRBV12-4 to TRBJ1-1, with D tentatively TRBD1 (5 bases). This CDR3 comprises 14 residues. V gave up 6 bases and J gave up 1 base, with 12 bases separating them. CDR3 sequence (DNA): TGTGCCAGCAGCAAGGGACTTAGGAACACTGAAGCTTTCTTT. Its protein product is CASSKGLRNTEAFF.